A single sample is the source of the 25 T cell receptor beta chains below, sequenced in a study of blood T cell repertoires in COVID-19. Clones were read by immunoSEQ multiplex PCR, and TCRdb kept only the in-frame ones, dropping some. The repertoire consists of approximately 270,000 clones, with approximately 85% occurring once and the leading ten covering 3.5% to 5.5%. The sequencing input was PBMCs or T cells enriched from blood (not recorded which). These TCRs come from a woman in her 30s who had recovered from COVID-19.

This chain uses TRBV7-9 with TRBJ1-1; no definite D call. This CDR3 has 14 amino acids. V was shortened by 5 bases and J by 1 base, with 11 bases between the two germline ends. Looked up from germline, CDR1 is SEHNR and CDR2 is FQNEAQ (reference sequence). CDR3 protein: CASSRFGPNTEAFF. The CDR3 nucleotides are TGTGCCAGCAGCCGGTTTGGTCCGAACACTGAAGCTTTCTTT.

In its sample, this clone was seen once. Other DNA variants within this sample encode the same CDR3. V usage is TRBV2 and J usage is TRBJ1-2; D is unclear. V lost 3 bases and J lost 1, with 3 bases in between. The germline gives CDR1 SNHLY, CDR2 FYNNEI. This CDR3 contains 12 residues. The CDR3 nucleotides are TGTGCCAGCAGTGAGAGTAACTATGGCTACACCTTC. Its translation is CASSESNYGYTF. Based on the CDR3 plus reference TRBV2 and TRBJ1-2, the full variable domain is EPEVTQTPSHQVTQMGQEVILRCVPISNHLYFYWYRQILGQKVEFLVSFYNNEISEKSEIFDDQFSVERPDGSNFTLKIRSTKLEDSAMYFCASSESNYGYTFGSGTRLTVV.

This chain uses TRBV5-6 with TRBJ2-2; D is unclear. CDR3 length equals 15 residues. The ends were cut back, 0 bases at V and 4 bases at J, with 10 bases in the middle. The germline V gene encodes CDR1 SGHDT and CDR2 YYEEEE. As DNA, the CDR3 is TGTGCCAGCAGCTTGGCCCCACAGCCCACCGGGGAGCTGTTTTTT. This encodes CASSLAPQPTGELFF.

The rearrangement links TRBV25-1 to TRBJ1-1, with D perhaps matching TRBD1 (6 bases). V dropped 8 bases and J dropped 0 bases, with 16 bases sitting between them. Germline V gene lookup returns CDR1 MGHDK and CDR2 SYGVNS. CDR3 length: 15 amino acids. DNA of the CDR3: TGTGCCAGCCGTCCCTGGACAGTCATGAACACTGAAGCTTTCTTT. Translating it yields CASRPWTVMNTEAFF.

The sample holds a few counts of this clone. The chain recombines TRBV14 with TRBJ1-3, with a weak D call TRBD1 (5 bases). Per germline, CDR1 SGHDN and CDR2 FVKESK. The V end lost 1 base, the J end lost 9 bases, and 13 bases lay between the germline ends. The CDR3 totals 14 residues. The CDR3 spells CASSQVSVGATIYF. CDR3 nucleotide sequence: TGTGCCAGCAGCCAAGTGTCCGTAGGGGCCACCATATATTTT.

The chain joins TRBV7-6 to TRBJ1-1, with TRBD1 matching 9 bases. This CDR3 contains 15 residues. Per the germline V gene, CDR1 is SGHVS and CDR2 is FNYEAQ. The junction had 9 bases not matched to a gene; V was cut back by 5 bases and J by 5 bases. Here the CDR3 reads CASSISTGGETEAFF. CDR3 DNA sequence: TGTGCCAGCAGCATCTCGACAGGGGGAGAAACTGAAGCTTTCTTT.

This clone was counted between two and nine times. The chain couples TRBV7-6 to TRBJ2-2; 7 bases are shared with TRBD1. The CDR3 spans 13 residues. V lost 5 bases, J lost 4 bases, and 1 base stayed unmatched. Germline V lookup: CDR1 SGHVS, CDR2 FNYEAQ. DNA of the CDR3: TGTGCCAGCAGCGACAGGGTCACCGGGGAGCTGTTTTTT. Protein sequence: CASSDRVTGELFF. The complete variable domain, with remaining parts taken from reference TRBV7-6 and TRBJ2-2, reads GAGVSQSPRYKVTKRGQDVALRCDPISGHVSLYWYRQALGQGPEFLTYFNYEAQQDKSGLPNDRFSAERPEGSISTLTIQRTEQRDSAMYRCASSDRVTGELFFGEGSRLTVL.

The chain links TRBV2 to TRBJ1-6; 7 bases are a match to TRBD1. J lost 3 bases, V lost 6 bases, and 8 bases had no gene match. The CDR3 totals 16 residues. The germline V gene has CDR1 SNHLY and CDR2 FYNNEI. CDR3 in DNA: TGTGCCAGCAGGGCTAACAGGGGTGGCTATAATTCACCCCTCCACTTT. It specifies CASRANRGGYNSPLHF. Filled out from reference TRBV2 and TRBJ1-6, the complete variable domain reads EPEVTQTPSHQVTQMGQEVILRCVPISNHLYFYWYRQILGQKVEFLVSFYNNEISEKSEIFDDQFSVERPDGSNFTLKIRSTKLEDSAMYFCASRANRGGYNSPLHFGNGTRLTVT.

J is TRBJ2-5 and V is TRBV4-2; the match to TRBD2 covers 7 bases. This CDR3 spans 15 amino acids. Germline V lookup: CDR1 LGHNA, CDR2 YNFKEQ. V lost 0 bases to trimming and J lost 1 base; unmatched junction nucleotides: 2. The CDR3 sequence is CASSQDRTSQETQYF. CDR3 nucleotide sequence: TGTGCCAGCAGCCAAGATAGGACTAGCCAAGAGACCCAGTACTTC.

The V call is TRBV12-3 or TRBV12-4, the J call TRBJ1-2, with 7 bases matching TRBD1. The ends lost 9 bases at V and 4 bases at J; junction bases unmatched: 8. This CDR3 has 13 amino acids. In DNA, the CDR3 is TGTGCCAGTAGACAGGGCTCTAGCTATGGCTACACCTTC. Translation gives CASRQGSSYGYTF.

This clone occurred once. V and J are TRBV5-5 and TRBJ1-5; 7 bases match TRBD1. The CDR3 contains 14 residues. Germline values: CDR1 SGHKS, CDR2 YYEKEE (reference sequence). V was clipped by 4 bases and J by 3 bases; unmatched bases: 4. Written as DNA, the CDR3 is TGTGCCAGCAGCCCGGACAGGTCCAATCAGCCCCAGCATTTT. It specifies CASSPDRSNQPQHF. Full variable domain (missing parts from reference TRBV5-5 and TRBJ1-5): DAGVTQSPTHLIKTRGQQVTLRCSPISGHKSVSWYQQVLGQGPQFIFQYYEKEERGRGNFPDRFSARQFPNYSSELNVNALLLGDSALYLCASSPDRSNQPQHFGDGTRLSIL.

This chain links TRBV3-1 (or the pseudogene TRBV3-2) with TRBJ1-4; 7 bases map to TRBD1. The CDR3 is made up of 14 amino acids. Trimming took 5 bases from V and 4 from J; bases not matched to a gene: 4. Germline CDR1 and CDR2: LGHDT and YNNKEL (reference sequence). The CDR3 loop is CASSLGQINEKLFF. The DNA of the CDR3 is TGTGCCAGCAGCTTGGGACAGATTAATGAAAAACTGTTTTTT.

The sample holds a few counts of this clone. At one of its ends the junction is not consistent with the germline gene, which may arise from a read error. The chain recombines TRBV19 with TRBJ1-5; TRBD1 might be the D (5 bases). CDR3 length equals 14 residues. Germline V gene sequence: CDR1 LNHDA, CDR2 SQIVND (reference sequence). CDR3 sequence: CASSVEDTNQPQHF. The CDR3 DNA is TGTGCCAGTAGTGTAGAGGACACCAATCAGCCCCAGCATTTT. Full variable domain (rest looked up from reference TRBV19 and TRBJ1-5): DGGITQSPKYLFRKEGQNVTLSCEQNLNHDAMYWYRQDPGQGLRLIYYSQIVNDFQKGDIAEGYSVSREKKESFPLTVTSAQKNPTAFYLCASSVEDTNQPQHFGDGTRLSIL.

CDR3 coding DNA: TGTGCCTGGGGGACAGTTTGGGATACGCAGTATTTT. Encoded protein: CAWGTVWDTQYF. The chain is built from TRBV30 and TRBJ2-3; TRBD1 matches 7 bases. J gave up 6 bases and V 5 bases, and 5 bases lay outside the gene matches. CDR3 size: 12 residues. From germline, CDR1 is GTSNPN and CDR2 SVGIG (reference sequence).

This clone has more than one count but fewer than ten. This chain uses TRBV19 with TRBJ2-2; D is possibly TRBD2 (6 bases). The V and J ends lost 6 bases and 0 bases respectively, with 17 bases between them. CDR3 size: 17 residues. Per germline, CDR1 LNHDA and CDR2 SQIVND (reference sequence). CDR3: CASSRGGNRANTGELFF. Written as DNA, the CDR3 is TGTGCCAGTAGCAGAGGAGGGAATCGCGCGAACACCGGGGAGCTGTTTTTT. The complete variable domain, with remaining parts taken from reference TRBV19 and TRBJ2-2, reads DGGITQSPKYLFRKEGQNVTLSCEQNLNHDAMYWYRQDPGQGLRLIYYSQIVNDFQKGDIAEGYSVSREKKESFPLTVTSAQKNPTAFYLCASSRGGNRANTGELFFGEGSRLTVL.

The chain employs TRBV6-6 and TRBJ2-7; TRBD1 agrees at 8 bases. The length of the CDR3 is 14 residues. Germline values: CDR1 MNHNY, CDR2 SVGAGI (reference sequence). V lost 6 bases and J lost 5; bases outside the gene matches: 9. The CDR3 spells CASRRVRGQDEQYF. DNA of the CDR3: TGTGCCAGCAGACGGGTCAGGGGGCAGGACGAGCAGTACTTC.

The rearrangement joins TRBV5-4 to TRBJ2-3; TRBD1 is a possible D gene (6 bases). CDR3 length: 16 residues. Trimming cost V 3 bases and J 6 bases, with 20 bases left between them. Germline V gene lookup returns CDR1 SGHNT and CDR2 YYREEE (reference sequence). CDR3 in amino acids: CASSSELFTGRDTQYF. The CDR3 DNA is TGTGCCAGCAGCTCCGAACTCTTTACAGGGCGGGATACGCAGTATTTT.

The CDR3 DNA reads as TGCAGTGCTAGAGATCTCTCCGGGGCTTTCTTT. This sequence encodes CSARDLSGAFF. The chain has TRBV20-1 and TRBJ1-1; D call uncertain. The length of the CDR3 is 11 residues. Trimming cost V 0 bases and J 11 bases, with 10 bases left between them. The germline V gene encodes CDR1 DFQATT and CDR2 SNEGSKA (reference sequence).

The chain couples TRBV14 to TRBJ2-7; 10 bases align to TRBD2. After removal of 1 base from V and 4 bases from J, the junction contained 10 bases not matched to a gene. Germline-derived CDR1 and CDR2 are SGHDN and FVKESK. The CDR3 is 17 residues long. CDR3 in amino acids: CASSQVGLAGAKYEQYF. In DNA form, the CDR3 reads TGTGCCAGCAGCCAAGTCGGGCTAGCGGGGGCAAAGTACGAGCAGTACTTC.

This clone has just a few counts. V gene TRBV6-5 combines with J gene TRBJ1-6; D unresolved. This CDR3 spans 14 amino acids. CDR1 is MNHEY, CDR2 SVGAGI, per germline. V was shortened by 5 bases and J by 3 bases, with 8 bases between the two germline ends. Written as DNA, the CDR3 is TGTGCCAGCAGTCAGGTGGACTATAATTCACCCCTCCACTTT. Its protein product is CASSQVDYNSPLHF.

This sequence joins TRBV11-2 and TRBJ1-3, with a possible D match to TRBD1 (6 bases). From germline, CDR1 is SGHAT and CDR2 FQNNGV. The CDR3 is 15 amino acids. The V end lost 4 bases, the J end lost 0 bases, and 10 bases lay between the germline ends. CDR3 bases: TGTGCCAGCAGCTCTTTACAGGGCTCTGGAAACACCATATATTTT. Protein sequence: CASSSLQGSGNTIYF.

This rearrangement joins TRBV27 to TRBJ1-2; the D is unclear. This CDR3 contains 12 residues. Germline V lookup: CDR1 MNHEY, CDR2 SMNVEV (reference sequence). With 3 bases removed from V and 9 bases from J, the gap between germline ends came to 11 bases. The DNA for the CDR3 is TGTGCCAGCAGTTTCACGAGCGGGAGCTACACCTTC. It encodes CASSFTSGSYTF.

In this sample, this clone turned up a few times. The V gene is TRBV6-5, the J gene TRBJ2-1; weak D call: TRBD1 (6 bases). The germline CDR1 and CDR2 sequences are MNHEY and SVGAGI. This CDR3 has 13 residues. Trimming shortened V by 2 bases and J by 7 bases, and 9 bases separated the two germline ends. The DNA for the CDR3 is TGTGCCAGCAGTTACCCAAGGGGGAATGAGCAGTTCTTC. Translating gives CASSYPRGNEQFF.

This rearrangement joins TRBV10-1 to TRBJ1-5; TRBD1 aligns across 7 bases. The CDR3 totals 18 residues. Losses at the gene ends were 6 bases for V and 0 bases for J; bases not matched to a gene: 14. CDR1 is WNHNN and CDR2 is SYGVQD in the germline V gene (reference sequence). The CDR3 coding sequence is TGCGCCAGCAGACTGAAGGACAGGTTCAACCCTAGCAATCAGCCCCAGCATTTT. Residues: CASRLKDRFNPSNQPQHF.

The chain joins TRBV3-1 (or the pseudogene TRBV3-2) to TRBJ2-2, with TRBD1 identical over 11 bases. Germline V gene lookup returns CDR1 LGHDT and CDR2 YNNKEL (reference sequence). V lost 4 bases, J lost 6 bases, and 22 bases stayed unmatched. The CDR3 sequence is 21 residues long. Here the CDR3 DNA reads TGTGCCAGCAGCCGCCTAGGACCCGGACAGGGGGCCGGTCCAAAGGCCGGGGAGCTGTTTTTT. As protein: CASSRLGPGQGAGPKAGELFF.